These 9 T cell receptor beta chains originate from one sample sequenced in a study of T cells after yellow fever vaccination. TCRdb reprocessed the 5' RACE reads with MiXCR, giving one entry per CDR3 protein. The repertoire consists of some 400,000 distinct CDR3 sequences, with 6.2% occurring once and the leading ten covering 15%. This specimen consisted of PBMCs, obtained 5 days after the yellow fever booster vaccination. Source of these receptors: a man aged 25-40 years who received the YFV17D yellow fever vaccine.

In its sample, this clonotype was seen many times. The chain employs TRBV5-1 and TRBJ2-1; D possibly matches TRBD1 or TRBD2 (5 bases each). The CDR3 is 15 residues long. V dropped 0 bases and J dropped 1 base, with 8 bases sitting between them. Germline lookup yields CDR1 SGHRS and CDR2 YFSETQ. This chain's CDR3 is CASSLARESYNEQFF. The CDR3 nucleotides are TGCGCCAGCAGCTTGGCCAGGGAGTCCTACAATGAGCAGTTCTTC.

There are a few counts of this clonotype. This sequence joins TRBV15 and TRBJ2-7; 7 bases align to TRBD1. The CDR3 consists of 16 residues. Germline assignment: CDR1 LNHNV and CDR2 YYDKDF (reference sequence). The V segment lost 3 bases and the J segment 4 bases; nucleotides outside the gene matches: 12. DNA for the CDR3: TGTGCCACCAGCAGGAGAGGGGGCGCGGGTTTGTACGAGCAGTACTTC. This encodes CATSRRGGAGLYEQYF. Full variable domain (remainder filled in from reference TRBV15 and TRBJ2-7): DAMVIQNPRYQVTQFGKPVTLSCSQTLNHNVMYWYQQKSSQAPKLLFHYYDKDFNNEADTPDNFQSRRPNTSFCFLDIRSPGLGDTAMYLCATSRRGGAGLYEQYFGPGTRLTVT.

This clonotype has ten or more counts. The genes are TRBV7-9 and TRBJ2-7, with unresolved D. Per germline, CDR1 SEHNR and CDR2 FQNEAQ (reference sequence). The CDR3 totals 13 residues. V shed 1 base and J shed 1 base, with 5 bases lying between them. The DNA of the CDR3 is TGTGCCAGCAGCTTAGATTGGTCCTACGAGCAGTACTTC. It encodes CASSLDWSYEQYF.

Only a few counts were recorded for this clonotype. The rearrangement joins TRBV18 to TRBJ2-1; TRBD2 matches 8 bases. J was trimmed by 8 bases and V by 2 bases; bases with no gene match: 11. Germline values: CDR1 KGHSH, CDR2 LQKENI. The CDR3 is made up of 16 amino acids. This CDR3 reads CASSPVGTRVGYEQFF. The CDR3 DNA follows: TGTGCCAGCTCACCAGTGGGGACTAGAGTGGGCTATGAGCAGTTCTTC.

This clonotype has ten or more counts. The V gene is TRBV12-3 or TRBV12-4, the J gene TRBJ2-5, with D possibly matching TRBD1 (5 bases). V was trimmed by 2 bases and J by 1 base, leaving 8 bases between them. The CDR3 consists of 14 residues. CDR3 amino acids: CASSLRGPQETQYF. CDR3 nucleotides: TGTGCCAGCAGTTTAAGGGGTCCCCAAGAGACCCAGTACTTC.

This clonotype turned up a few times. V usage is TRBV7-2 and J usage is TRBJ2-1, with 8 bases matching TRBD2. CDR1 and CDR2 (germline): SGHTA, FQGNSA. CDR3 length: 16 amino acids. Trimming removed 1 base from V and 7 bases from J; junction bases left unmatched: 9. The CDR3 bases are TGTGCCAGCAGCTTAGTAGGCGGGAGGTCCAGTAATGAGCAGTTCTTC. The encoded protein is CASSLVGGRSSNEQFF. The variable domain in full, with the rest retrieved from reference TRBV7-2 and TRBJ2-1, is GAGVSQSPSNKVTEKGKDVELRCDPISGHTALYWYRQSLGQGLEFLIYFQGNSAPDKSGLPSDRFSAERTGGSVSTLTIQRTQQEDSAVYLCASSLVGGRSSNEQFFGPGTRLTVL.

The table lists this clonotype with a few counts. The V gene is TRBV12-3 or TRBV12-4, the J gene TRBJ1-6; maybe TRBD1 (6 bases). Deletions cut 6 bases from V and 6 bases from J, with 15 bases between. CDR3 size: 15 residues. The CDR3 loop is CASRRGGVTNSPLHF. The CDR3 DNA sequence: TGTGCCAGCAGGCGAGGGGGGGTTACTAATTCACCCCTCCACTTT.

Regarding this clonotype: This clone may be a read error of a much larger clone one base away. The V gene is TRBV20-1, the J gene TRBJ2-5; a possible D gene is TRBD2 (5 bases). Germline loops: CDR1 DFQATT, CDR2 SNEGSKA (reference sequence). The CDR3 has 14 residues. The DNA for the CDR3 is TGCAGTGCTCACCCCGCCGGGGAACAAGAGACCCAGCACTTC. Its translation: CSAHPAGEQETQHF.

The chain employs TRBV20-1 and TRBJ2-7, with D perhaps TRBD2 (6 bases). The CDR3 has 12 amino acids. The germline CDR1 and CDR2 sequences are DFQATT and SNEGSKA (reference sequence). Trimming cost V 6 bases and J 7 bases, with 16 bases left between them. The CDR3 nucleotides read TGCAGTGCCCTCCGGACTACTAAGGAGCAGTACTTC. Its protein product is CSALRTTKEQYF.